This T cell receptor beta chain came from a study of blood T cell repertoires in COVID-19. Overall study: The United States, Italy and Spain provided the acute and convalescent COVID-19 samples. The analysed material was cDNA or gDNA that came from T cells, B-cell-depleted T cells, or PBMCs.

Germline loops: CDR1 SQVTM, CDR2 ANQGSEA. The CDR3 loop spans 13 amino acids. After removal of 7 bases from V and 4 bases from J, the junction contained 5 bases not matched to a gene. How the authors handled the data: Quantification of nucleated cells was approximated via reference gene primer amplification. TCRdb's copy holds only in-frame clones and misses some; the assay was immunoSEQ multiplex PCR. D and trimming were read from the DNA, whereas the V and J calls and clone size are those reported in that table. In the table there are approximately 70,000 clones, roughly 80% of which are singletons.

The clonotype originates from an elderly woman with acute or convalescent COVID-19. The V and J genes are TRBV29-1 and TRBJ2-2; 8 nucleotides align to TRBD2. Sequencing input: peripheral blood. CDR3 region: CSAYRGGTGELFF. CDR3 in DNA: TGCAGCGCTTATCGGGGGGGCACCGGGGAGCTGTTTTTT.